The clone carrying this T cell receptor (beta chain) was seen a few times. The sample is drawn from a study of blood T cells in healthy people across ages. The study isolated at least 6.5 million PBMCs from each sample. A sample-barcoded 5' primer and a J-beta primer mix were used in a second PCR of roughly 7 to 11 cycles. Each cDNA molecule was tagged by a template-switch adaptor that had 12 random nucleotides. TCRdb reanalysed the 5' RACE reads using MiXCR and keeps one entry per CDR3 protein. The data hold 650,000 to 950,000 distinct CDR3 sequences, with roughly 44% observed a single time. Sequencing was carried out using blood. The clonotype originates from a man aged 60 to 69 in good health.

The CDR3 loop is CSVVGGGTGWYPDEAFF. DNA for the CDR3: TGCAGCGTTGTGGGAGGTGGGACAGGGTGGTATCCTGATGAAGCTTTCTTT. The V call is TRBV29-1, the J call TRBJ1-1, with 9 bases matching TRBD1. Germline trimming cut 4 bases from V and 7 bases from J; bases unmatched to any gene: 19. The CDR3 totals 17 residues. The V gene's germline CDR1 is SQVTM and CDR2 ANQGSEA. Variable domain in full (rest from reference TRBV29-1 and TRBJ1-1): SAVISQKPSRDICQRGTSLTIQCQVDSQVTMMFWYRQQPGQSLTLIATANQGSEATYESGFVIDKFPISRPNLTFSTLTVSNMSPEDSSIYLCSVVGGGTGWYPDEAFFGQGTRLTVV.